The entry that follows covers one T cell receptor beta chain sequence. Assay used: immunoSEQ multiplex PCR; TCRdb lists only in-frame clones, some missing. The profile covers 100,000 to 150,000 clones, with around 85% appearing a single time and less than 5.5% taken by the ten largest. Second-dose intervals of approximately 4 or approximately 12 weeks were pooled. The data stem from a study of T cell responses to AZD1222 COVID-19 vaccine. Germline loops: CDR1 LGHDT, CDR2 YNNKEL (reference sequence). Between the trimmed V and J ends, which lost 4 bases and 4 bases, there was a span of 10 bases. The CDR3 covers 14 residues.

Sequencing used peripheral blood, obtained 28 days after the second AZD1222 dose. The V gene is TRBV3-1 (or the pseudogene TRBV3-2), the J gene TRBJ1-4; tentatively, D is TRBD1 (5 bases). The receptor's source is an adult who received the AZD1222 COVID-19 vaccine. The CDR3 protein is CASSRRQINEKLFF. The CDR3 nucleotides read TGTGCCAGCAGCCGCCGACAGATTAATGAAAAACTGTTTTTT.